Sequencing of this T cell receptor beta chain was carried out in a study of T cell repertoires in aging, cancer and after chemotherapy. Study in general: Paired samples before and after chemotherapy came from glioblastoma patients receiving temozolomide-based therapy.

Multiplex touch-down PCR with TRB-A/B primers amplified rearranged V-D-J TRB sequences. TCRdb called the multiplex PCR reads again in MiXCR, with one record for every CDR3 protein. Of around 1,200 distinct CDR3 sequences in the sample, roughly 23% were seen once. Sample share makes this clonotype medium-sized. Its target is unknown. Amplification of TCR beta used genomic DNA extracted from peripheral blood. Findings of the study overall: These repertoire data do not allow conclusions about immunological memory after chemotherapy.

Germline-derived CDR1 and CDR2 are SQVTM and ANQGSEA. This CDR3 region has 17 residues. Trimming shortened V by 1 base and J by 1 base, and 16 bases separated the two germline ends. V is TRBV29-1 and J is TRBJ2-2; D is undetermined. The source is a human donor with a solid tumor. Sequences were obtained from blood. CDR3 coding DNA: TGCAGCGTTGAAGTAACTTTACCGGGTCTGAACACCGGGGAGCTGTTTTTT. This gives the protein CSVEVTLPGLNTGELFF.